These 15 T cell receptor beta chains were all obtained from the same sample, sequenced in a study of early T cells in non-severe SARS-CoV-2 infection (dated by TCRdb to the early 2020s). Library prep was done by 5' RACE. TCRdb names NextSeq 500 as the instrument used. TCRdb reprocessed the public reads (quality trimming at Q25 with fastp, clone calling with MiXCR) and kept in-frame beta chains. One record per CDR3 amino acid sequence lists the most common genes and DNA. The sample profile shows 30,000 to 40,000 distinct CDR3 sequences; 5.5% to 6.5% of them were found once. 7.6% of the sample is held by the ten biggest clonotypes. The sequenced sample was whole blood. The receptors were gathered from an adult who was a healthcare worker with PCR-confirmed SARS-CoV-2 infection or an uninfected control (not recorded which).

This clonotype came up many times. The CDR3 nucleotides are TGCAGTGCACCCAGGGGGTTCGGGGAGCTGTTTTTT. This encodes CSAPRGFGELFF. The chain uses TRBV20-1 and TRBJ2-2; 7 positions match TRBD1. This CDR3 is 12 amino acids long. V shed 6 bases and J 7 bases; nucleotides not matched to a gene: 5. Germline assignment: CDR1 DFQATT and CDR2 SNEGSKA (reference sequence).

This clonotype was seen more than once but under ten times. This sequence joins TRBV25-1 and TRBJ2-6; 7 positions agree with TRBD1. The CDR3 runs to 18 residues. CDR1 and CDR2 from the germline V gene are MGHDK and SYGVNS. V lost 0 bases to trimming and J lost 0 bases; unmatched junction nucleotides: 5. The CDR3 is CASSEYGTATSGANVLTF. As DNA, the CDR3 is TGTGCCAGCAGTGAATACGGGACAGCTACCTCTGGGGCCAACGTCCTGACTTTC.

This clonotype showed up many times. The chain recombines TRBV7-2 with TRBJ2-1; 10 bases are a match to TRBD2. Looked up from germline, CDR1 is SGHTA and CDR2 is FQGNSA. J was trimmed by 10 bases and V by 5 bases; bases with no gene match: 11. The CDR3 spans 15 residues. The CDR3 nucleotides are TGTGCCAGCAGCCGATCCCTAGCGGGGGAAGGGGAGCAGTTCTTC. Its translation: CASSRSLAGEGEQFF.

At least ten counts were recorded for this clonotype. Here the CDR3 reads CASSQPNPPVTDYGYTF. The DNA of the CDR3 is TGTGCCAGCAGCCAACCAAATCCCCCCGTAACGGACTATGGCTACACCTTC. The chain has TRBV4-2 and TRBJ1-2; D remains unclear. The V end was cut by 2 bases, the J end by 3 bases, with 19 bases between. Germline CDR1 is LGHNA and CDR2 is YNFKEQ. The CDR3 is 17 residues long.

This clonotype has a count of ten or more. This chain links TRBV10-3 with TRBJ2-7; 7 bases line up with TRBD1. CDR3 length: 13 amino acids. The germline gives CDR1 ENHRY, CDR2 SYGVKD. The V gene end was trimmed by 10 bases and the J gene end by 0 bases; junction bases not matched to a gene: 6. The CDR3 sequence is CATQGDASYEQYF. The CDR3 region has the DNA TGTGCCACCCAGGGGGATGCCTCCTACGAGCAGTACTTC.

The sample holds many counts of this clonotype. The chain carries TRBV9 and TRBJ1-1; the D is unclear. Trimming removed 4 bases from V and 4 bases from J, with 20 bases in between. From germline, CDR1 is SGDLS and CDR2 YYNGEE. The CDR3 runs 16 residues. In nucleotides, the CDR3 is TGTGCCAGCAGCCCCACGGAGGTACTCTATGGCACTGAAGCTTTCTTT. It translates to CASSPTEVLYGTEAFF.

At least ten counts were recorded for this clonotype. The chain carries TRBV30 and TRBJ2-7; D could derive from TRBD1 or TRBD2 (5 bases each). CDR3 length: 13 amino acids. Germline V gene data show CDR1 as GTSNPN and CDR2 as SVGIG (reference sequence). V shed 6 bases and J shed 3 bases, with 15 bases lying between them. The CDR3 DNA reads TGTGCCTGCATTATGGGACCCCTCTACGAGCAGTACTTC. Protein sequence: CACIMGPLYEQYF.

This clonotype has ten or more counts. The genes are TRBV6-6 and TRBJ1-6; 7 nucleotides line up with TRBD1. The V gene's germline CDR1 is MNHNY and CDR2 SVGAGI (reference sequence). J was trimmed by 6 bases and V by 5 bases; bases with no gene match: 7. The CDR3 contains 15 residues. The CDR3 bases are TGTGCCAGCAGTACGACAGGGCTGGCTAATTCACCCCTCCACTTT. It translates to CASSTTGLANSPLHF.

V gene TRBV20-1 combines with J gene TRBJ2-3; 10 nucleotides line up with TRBD2. Germline CDR1 and CDR2: DFQATT and SNEGSKA (reference sequence). V shed 4 bases, J shed 3 bases, and the junction held 4 bases outside the gene matches. This CDR3 contains 14 residues. The CDR3 sequence: CSATSGRGTDTQYF. The CDR3 region has the DNA TGCAGTGCTACTAGCGGGAGAGGGACAGATACGCAGTATTTT.

This clonotype was picked up a small number of times. The chain uses TRBV7-9 and TRBJ2-5; D gene uncertain. This CDR3 region has 12 residues. The germline gives CDR1 SEHNR, CDR2 FQNEAQ (reference sequence). Trimming shortened V by 5 bases and J by 5 bases, and 9 bases separated the two germline ends. This CDR3 is CASSPRRETQYF. Written as DNA, the CDR3 is TGTGCCAGCAGCCCCAGGCGGGAGACCCAGTACTTC.

In its sample, this clonotype was seen many times. The chain links TRBV9 to TRBJ2-1; no reliable D call. V was trimmed by 3 bases and J by 7 bases, leaving 8 bases between them. The germline CDR1 and CDR2 sequences are SGDLS and YYNGEE. The CDR3 contains 12 residues. CDR3 coding DNA: TGTGCCAGCAGCGGCTCCTCGAATGAGCAGTTCTTC. It is translated as CASSGSSNEQFF.

This clonotype was counted many times. This chain links TRBV6-1 with TRBJ2-1, with unresolved D. Per the germline V gene, CDR1 is MNHNS and CDR2 is SASEGT. Trimming took off 2 bases at V and 12 bases at J, with 14 bases between the two ends. There are 13 residues in the CDR3. The CDR3 DNA follows: TGTGCCAGCAGTGAATTGGCCACCAGTGGGCAGTTCTTC. Protein: CASSELATSGQFF.

This clonotype showed up many times. V gene TRBV5-1 combines with J gene TRBJ2-7; D is perhaps TRBD2 (5 bases). Looked up from germline, CDR1 is SGHRS and CDR2 is YFSETQ. The ends were cut back, 3 bases at V and 6 bases at J, with 10 bases in the middle. The CDR3 consists of 12 residues. CDR3 amino acids: CASSWRTGEQYF. CDR3 DNA: TGCGCCAGCAGCTGGAGGACTGGCGAGCAGTACTTC.

This clonotype was counted a few times. The rearrangement uses TRBV19 and TRBJ1-2; no clear D gene. The CDR3 totals 16 residues. Trimming took 5 bases from V and 2 from J, leaving 18 bases between them. The germline gives CDR1 LNHDA, CDR2 SQIVND (reference sequence). CDR3 coding DNA: TGTGCCAGTAGTGTCCGCGGGTCGAAAGCAAACTATGGCTACACCTTC. Residues: CASSVRGSKANYGYTF.

This clonotype was found many times. This chain connects TRBV10-2 to TRBJ1-2; D call uncertain. Trimming removed 6 bases at V and 3 bases at J, with 8 bases between. The germline CDR1 and CDR2 sequences are WSHSY and SAAADI. The CDR3 extends over 12 amino acids. CDR3 nucleotides: TGCGCCAGCAGGAAGGACGACTATGGCTACACCTTC. The encoded protein is CASRKDDYGYTF.